Listed here are 6 T cell receptor beta chains from one sample, sequenced in a study of monozygotic twins with cystic fibrosis. The method was immunoSEQ multiplex PCR; TCRdb's version includes in-frame clones alone and lacks a portion of them. The sample includes roughly 25,000 clones, about 96% of them seen just once. The sample was blood. The receptors here all came from a girl aged 2 to 9 with cystic fibrosis.

The chain carries TRBV6-6 and TRBJ2-7; 9 bases align to TRBD1. V lost 10 bases and J lost 5; bases outside the gene matches: 6. The CDR3 totals 12 residues. In germline, CDR1 is MNHNY, CDR2 SVGAGI (reference sequence). The CDR3 DNA sequence: TGTGCCACCGGGACAGGGAGAAACGAGCAGTACTTC. This sequence encodes CATGTGRNEQYF.

This clone was seen more than once but under ten times. The J gene is TRBJ1-1, the V gene TRBV30; no definite D call. Germline V gene data show CDR1 as GTSNPN and CDR2 as SVGIG (reference sequence). This CDR3 comprises 13 residues. Deletions cut 4 bases from V and 7 bases from J, with 16 bases between. CDR3 DNA: TGTGCCTGGACTCTTTCCGGTGGGCGTGAAGCTTTCTTT. This encodes CAWTLSGGREAFF.

The chain combines TRBV10-1 with TRBJ1-1, with D maybe TRBD1 (5 bases). The germline V gene has CDR1 WNHNN and CDR2 SYGVQD (reference sequence). Between the trimmed V and J ends, which lost 0 bases and 4 bases, there was a span of 18 bases. The length of the CDR3 is 17 residues. Written as DNA, the CDR3 is TGCGCCAGCAGTGAGTCGAGATCCAGGGCCGGCGTCACTGAAGCTTTCTTT. Translation gives CASSESRSRAGVTEAFF.

The chain carries TRBV9 and TRBJ1-2, with 7 bases fitting TRBD1. The V gene's germline CDR1 is SGDLS and CDR2 YYNGEE. This CDR3 contains 16 residues. Trimming at V came to 0 bases and at J to 8 bases, leaving 13 bases not matched to a gene. CDR3 region: CASSVGISGTDRGYTF. In DNA, the CDR3 is TGTGCCAGCAGCGTAGGCATATCTGGGACAGACCGCGGCTACACCTTC.

The V and J genes are TRBV15 and TRBJ2-3; D might be TRBD2 (6 bases). The CDR3 runs to 13 residues. With 8 bases removed from V and 6 bases from J, the gap between germline ends came to 15 bases. CDR1 LNHNV and CDR2 YYDKDF come from the germline V gene (reference sequence). This chain's CDR3 is CATRDSLMDTQYF. CDR3 in DNA: TGTGCCACCCGGGACTCCCTCATGGATACGCAGTATTTT.

This clone was found once. V and J are TRBV13 and TRBJ2-7; maybe TRBD2 (6 bases). The V gene's germline CDR1 is PRHDT and CDR2 FYEKMQ (reference sequence). V lost 0 bases and J lost 5, with 11 bases in between. CDR3 length equals 14 residues. CDR3 loop: CASSLGSGVDEQYF. In DNA form, the CDR3 reads TGTGCCAGCAGCTTAGGTAGCGGTGTAGACGAGCAGTACTTC.